The rows below give T cell receptor beta chains drawn from one sample of a study of metastatic and nonmetastatic thyroid tumors. TCRdb used MiXCR to call clones anew from the PCR reads. The sample includes about 2,900 clones, less than 40% seen only once; the top ten take 22%. Sequenced: tumor tissue. Receptors were obtained from a female donor with papillary thyroid cancer or a benign thyroid nodule (not recorded which). Some clones in this sample may be carry-over from other donors' samples. Both conserved end residues are part of each CDR3. D genes are given only for firm matches. Not all rows give a size; the values are once, few, many and, for expanded clones, a class.

J gene	D gene	clone size	V gene	CDR3 DNA	CDR3 protein
TRBJ2-7	NA	large	TRBV3-1	TGTGCCAGCAGCCAGACTACCGGGGAGCAGTACTTC	CASSQTTGEQYF
TRBJ2-1	NA	NA	TRBV9	TGTGCCAGCAGCGTAGGTTGGGGCCACGAGAATGAGCAGTTCTTC	CASSVGWGHENEQFF
TRBJ2-5	NA	NA	TRBV13	TGTGCCAGCAGACCCCGAAACGAAGAGACCCAGTACTTC	CASRPRNEETQYF
TRBJ2-3	NA	NA	TRBV27	TGTGCCAGCAGTTCCCAACTCACAGATACGCAGTATTTT	CASSSQLTDTQYF
TRBJ2-7	NA	NA	TRBV7-9	TGTGCCAGCAGCGCGGACTACTACGAGCAGTACTTC	CASSADYYEQYF
TRBJ1-5	NA	once	TRBV11-3	TGTGCCAGCAGCTTAGACCCGGGATCCCCCCAGCATTTT	CASSLDPGSPQHF
TRBJ2-7	TRBD1	few	TRBV11-2	TGTGCCAGCAGCTTTTTACAGGGGCCGTCCTACGAGCAGTACTTC	CASSFLQGPSYEQYF
TRBJ1-5	NA	NA	TRBV11-2	TGTGCCAGCAGCTTATTTGGAAATCAGCCCCAGCATTTT	CASSLFGNQPQHF
TRBJ2-6	NA	NA	TRBV2	TGTGCCAGCAGACGACAGGTCCCCTCCTCTGGGGCCAACGTCCTGACTTTC	CASRRQVPSSGANVLTF
TRBJ1-4	NA	few	TRBV5-4	TGTGCCAGCAGCTTGAGTGCCAGGGGTGGTGAAAAACTGTTTTTT	CASSLSARGGEKLFF
TRBJ2-2	NA	NA	TRBV11-1	TGTGCCAGCAGTCCATTCGGAGGGGGACTCCCGTGGACCGGGGAGCTGTTTTTT	CASSPFGGGLPWTGELFF
TRBJ2-7	NA	NA	TRBV20-1	TGCAGTGCTAAATCCGGGACGATTGGCGAGCAGTACTTC	CSAKSGTIGEQYF
TRBJ1-2	NA	NA	TRBV20-1	TGCAGTGCTAGGGAGGAAGGAAACTATGGCTACACCTTC	CSAREEGNYGYTF
TRBJ2-7	NA	NA	TRBV6-2/TRBV6-3	TGTGCCAGCAGTAGTATCCAGAGGGAATACGAGCAGTACTTC	CASSSIQREYEQYF
TRBJ1-1	NA	NA	TRBV11-3	TGTGCCAGCACTCACCTGGCTCACACTGAAGCTTTCTTT	CASTHLAHTEAFF
TRBJ2-2	NA	NA	TRBV11-3	TGTGCCAGCAGCTTACGCCTCGGGGAGCTGTTTTTT	CASSLRLGELFF
TRBJ1-2	TRBD1	NA	TRBV30	TGTGCCTCGAGCCGACAGGGTGGCTATGGCTACACCTTC	CASSRQGGYGYTF
TRBJ2-7	NA	NA	TRBV6-1	TGTGCCAGCTCCCTAGGACAAGTTGGGTACGAGCAGTACTTC	CASSLGQVGYEQYF
TRBJ2-7	NA	few	TRBV19	TGTGCCAGTAGTGATTCGGGACCCGGCACGTACGAGCAGTACTTC	CASSDSGPGTYEQYF
TRBJ2-7	TRBD2	NA	TRBV20-1	TGCAGTGCTAGACTTACTAGCGGGGGGGACTACGAGCAGTACTTC	CSARLTSGGDYEQYF
TRBJ2-3	TRBD2	NA	TRBV6-1	TGTGCCAGCAGGCTGACTAGCGGGTTTAGCACAGATACGCAGTATTTT	CASRLTSGFSTDTQYF
TRBJ2-4	TRBD1	large	TRBV30	TGTGCCTGGTCTCTAACAGGGGGCAAAAACATTCAGTACTTC	CAWSLTGGKNIQYF
TRBJ1-5	NA	large	TRBV5-4	TGTGCCAGCAGCTTGAAGCCAGATCAGCCCCAGCATTTT	CASSLKPDQPQHF
TRBJ2-1	NA	medium-sized	TRBV29-1	TGCAGCGTTGATCTCGGTTGGAATGAGCAGTTCTTC	CSVDLGWNEQFF
TRBJ1-2	NA	NA	TRBV7-2	TGTGCCAGCAGCTTAGGGAGCGAGCAGAATGGCTACACCTTC	CASSLGSEQNGYTF
TRBJ2-7	TRBD2	few	TRBV27	TGTGCCAGCAGGACTAGCGCCCTCCACGAGCAGTACTTC	CASRTSALHEQYF
TRBJ1-1	TRBD1	few	TRBV6-2/TRBV6-3	TGTGCCAGCAGGCCGGGACAGCGTCACACTGAAGCTTTCTTT	CASRPGQRHTEAFF
TRBJ2-7	TRBD2	NA	TRBV20-1	TGCAGTGCTGCGCCCCTACTAGCGTACCAACCCTACGAGCAGTACTTC	CSAAPLLAYQPYEQYF
TRBJ2-3	NA	few	TRBV5-1	TGCGCCAGCAGCTTGGACGGGGCAGCCTCAGATACGCAGTATTTT	CASSLDGAASDTQYF
TRBJ2-4	NA	few	TRBV2	TGTGCCAGCAGCATACGGGTATTTCAGTACTTC	CASSIRVFQYF
TRBJ2-2	TRBD1	NA	TRBV5-1	TGCGCCAGCAGCTGGGCTGGACAGGGAGGAGGGGAGCTGTTTTTT	CASSWAGQGGGELFF
TRBJ1-1	NA	NA	TRBV7-9	TGTGCCAGCAGCCGACAACCTGAAGCTTTCTTT	CASSRQPEAFF
TRBJ2-6	NA	few	TRBV10-2	TGCGCCAGCAGGAATACGACAGTTAACCTCTCTGGGGCCAACGTCCTGACTTTC	CASRNTTVNLSGANVLTF
TRBJ2-5	NA	NA	TRBV29-1	TGCAGCGTTGAAGTGACCCCCTCGACCCAGTACTTC	CSVEVTPSTQYF
TRBJ2-1	TRBD1	once	TRBV4-2	TGTGCCAGCAGCCAAGATGGACAGGTCCACAATGAGCAGTTCTTC	CASSQDGQVHNEQFF
TRBJ2-3	NA	NA	TRBV11-2	TGTGCCAGCGGCGAGTTGGGGCGGCGTACAGATACGCAGTATTTT	CASGELGRRTDTQYF
TRBJ1-6	NA	NA	TRBV13	TGTGCCAGCAGCTTATCTTTTTTAGAGGGATCACCCCTCCACTTT	CASSLSFLEGSPLHF
TRBJ2-2	TRBD1	NA	TRBV5-1	TGCGCCAGCACCCCGTCGACAGGGGGGAGTAGCACCGGGGAGCTGTTTTTT	CASTPSTGGSSTGELFF
TRBJ2-7	TRBD2	NA	TRBV20-1	TGCAGTGCTAGAGTAGCGGGAGGAATGGGGGAGCAGTACTTC	CSARVAGGMGEQYF
TRBJ1-3	NA	NA	TRBV5-1	TGCGCCAGCAGCTTGTTAGGCAGGGGAGAGTTAGGAAACACCATATATTTT	CASSLLGRGELGNTIYF
TRBJ2-2	NA	NA	TRBV6-4	TGTGCCAGCAGTTATTCCGGGACTGAGACCGGGGAGCTGTTTTTT	CASSYSGTETGELFF
TRBJ1-6	TRBD1	NA	TRBV27	TGTGCCAGCAGTCCCCATCAGGGGGGCAGGTCACCCCTCCACTTT	CASSPHQGGRSPLHF
TRBJ1-5	NA	medium-sized	TRBV5-1	TGCGCCAGCAGTTTATGTGGGGGGGGCAACAATCAGCCCCAGCATTTT	CASSLCGGGNNQPQHF
TRBJ2-1	TRBD2	NA	TRBV5-1	TGCGCCAGCAGCATTAGCGGGGTCTCCTACAATGAGCAGTTCTTC	CASSISGVSYNEQFF
TRBJ2-5	TRBD2	NA	TRBV14	TGTGCCAGCAGCCAAACCCCTCTCCCCGGGCAGTGGTGGGCTAGCGGACAAGAGACCCAGTACTTC	CASSQTPLPGQWWASGQETQYF
TRBJ2-2	NA	NA	TRBV20-1	TGCAGTGCTAGAGAACTTACGAACACCGGGGAGCTGTTTTTT	CSARELTNTGELFF
TRBJ2-7	NA	few	TRBV6-2/TRBV6-3	TGTGCCAGCAGTGACTCTCGACCCAGGGGCCGGAACTCCTACGAGCAGTACTTC	CASSDSRPRGRNSYEQYF
TRBJ1-6	NA	NA	TRBV9	TGTGCCAGCAGCGGGGGGGTTCCCGGGCATTCACCCCTCCACTTT	CASSGGVPGHSPLHF
TRBJ1-4	NA	few	TRBV6-1	TGTGCCAGCAGCCAGGATCCGGAAGGGGAAAAACTGTTTTTT	CASSQDPEGEKLFF
TRBJ2-7	NA	few	TRBV28	TGTGCCAGCACCCTCCAGGGCACTGTTCGTGAGCAGTACTTC	CASTLQGTVREQYF
TRBJ1-1	NA	NA	TRBV13	TGTGCCAGCACATATCCGTCGGGGGCAGCTTTCTTT	CASTYPSGAAFF
TRBJ2-2	TRBD1	few	TRBV6-2/TRBV6-3	TGTGCCAGCAGTTACCCTCGGACAGGGGGAACCGGGGAGCTGTTTTTT	CASSYPRTGGTGELFF
TRBJ2-5	TRBD1	NA	TRBV20-1	TGCAGTGCTCACCCGGAAGGGACAGGGGTTCAAGAGACCCAGTACTTC	CSAHPEGTGVQETQYF
TRBJ2-3	NA	NA	TRBV5-1	TGCGCCAACAGCGTCCCCATAGGGGAAGGAGCAGATACGCAGTATTTT	CANSVPIGEGADTQYF
TRBJ2-3	NA	large	TRBV20-1	TGCAGTGCTAGAGATAGGCAGGACTTCACAGATACGCAGTATTTT	CSARDRQDFTDTQYF